One sample yielded the 10 T cell receptor beta chains listed below, sequenced in a study of OX40 agonist ivuxolimab in advanced cancers. Repertoires were generated with immunoSEQ multiplex PCR, while TCRdb's copy carries only in-frame clones and drops some. The table records fewer than 85,000 clones, 80% to 90% of them present only once. This material consisted of CD4+ or CD8+ T cells sorted from blood, taken in a trial of the OX40 agonist ivuxolimab. These receptors originate from an adult with an advanced solid tumor such as melanoma, head and neck, liver or kidney cancer.

The chain uses TRBV30 and TRBJ1-4, with D possibly being TRBD1 (6 bases). From germline, CDR1 is GTSNPN and CDR2 SVGIG (reference sequence). There are 13 residues in the CDR3. The V end lost 3 bases, the J end lost 6 bases, and 11 bases lay between the germline ends. The chain's CDR3 is CAWRRTGYEKLFF. CDR3 in DNA: TGTGCCTGGAGACGAACAGGGTATGAAAAACTGTTTTTT.

The chain carries TRBV7-6 and TRBJ2-3; the D is unclear. The CDR3 is 15 residues long. Germline values: CDR1 SGHVS, CDR2 FNYEAQ. Trimming took 3 bases from V and 3 from J, leaving 13 bases between them. DNA for the CDR3: TGTGCCAGCAGCTTGACAAGAGTAGAAACAGATACGCAGTATTTT. As protein: CASSLTRVETDTQYF.

This clone was detected once. V is TRBV5-4 and J is TRBJ2-3; 9 bases agree with TRBD2. CDR1 and CDR2 from the germline V gene are SGHNT and YYREEE (reference sequence). The CDR3 is 15 amino acids. V lost 3 bases, J lost 6 bases, and 8 bases stayed unmatched. In DNA form, the CDR3 reads TGTGCCAGCAGCTCGGGACTAGCCGGCTTGGATACGCAGTATTTT. Protein product: CASSSGLAGLDTQYF.

The CDR3 sequence is CASSLGEGPYEQYF. The DNA for the CDR3 is TGTGCCAGCTCTCTGGGGGAGGGGCCATACGAGCAGTACTTC. The rearrangement uses TRBV18 and TRBJ2-7; 7 bases are shared with TRBD2. J was trimmed by 4 bases and V by 6 bases; bases with no gene match: 9. The CDR3 consists of 14 residues. In germline, CDR1 is KGHSH, CDR2 LQKENI. Filled out from reference TRBV18 and TRBJ2-7, the complete variable domain reads NAGVMQNPRHLVRRRGQEARLRCSPMKGHSHVYWYRQLPEEGLKFMVYLQKENIIDESGMPKERFSAEFPKEGPSILRIQQVVRGDSAAYFCASSLGEGPYEQYFGPGTRLTVT.

This chain links TRBV29-1 with TRBJ2-5; tentative D call: TRBD1 (6 bases). V lost 7 bases and J lost 5, with 17 bases in between. The CDR3 sequence is 13 residues long. CDR1 SQVTM and CDR2 ANQGSEA come from the germline V gene. The CDR3 reads CSARSGGQETQYF. CDR3 sequence (DNA): TGCAGCGCCCGCTCTGGGGGCCAGGAGACCCAGTACTTC.

CDR3 region: CASSPRIAYEQYF. The CDR3, as DNA: TGTGCCAGCAGCCCCAGGATCGCCTACGAGCAGTACTTC. The chain carries TRBV27 and TRBJ2-7; D not certain. This CDR3 is 13 amino acids long. The V end lost 6 bases, the J end lost 2 bases, and 11 bases lay between the germline ends. The germline V gene has CDR1 MNHEY and CDR2 SMNVEV (reference sequence).

V and J are TRBV7-3 and TRBJ2-6, with D possibly called TRBD1 or TRBD2 (5 bases each). The germline V gene encodes CDR1 SGHTA and CDR2 FQGTGA. This CDR3 has 17 amino acids. Deletions cut 2 bases from V and 4 bases from J, with 15 bases between. The CDR3 bases are TGTGCCAGCAGCTTAGCGGGCTGGGGGTCAGGGGCCAACGTCCTGACTTTC. It specifies CASSLAGWGSGANVLTF. Filled out from reference TRBV7-3 and TRBJ2-6, the complete variable domain reads GAGVSQTPSNKVTEKGKYVELRCDPISGHTALYWYRQSLGQGPEFLIYFQGTGAADDSGLPNDRFFAVRPEGSVSTLKIQRTERGDSAVYLCASSLAGWGSGANVLTFGAGSRLTVL.

Concerning this clone itself: The same CDR3 arises from other DNA sequences in this sample as well. V is TRBV6-1 and J is TRBJ2-1, with 7 nucleotides matching TRBD2. The CDR3 runs to 16 residues. V shed 2 bases, J shed 4 bases, and the junction held 8 bases outside the gene matches. Looked up from germline, CDR1 is MNHNS and CDR2 is SASEGT. The CDR3 sequence: CASSERGGGTYNEQFF. In nucleotides, the CDR3 is TGTGCCAGCAGTGAAAGGGGCGGGGGAACTTACAATGAGCAGTTCTTC.

The J gene is TRBJ2-3, the V gene TRBV4-3; 9 bases agree with TRBD1. This CDR3 region has 18 residues. V lost 0 bases to trimming and J lost 5 bases; unmatched junction nucleotides: 12. The germline V gene has CDR1 LGHNA and CDR2 YSLEER. The CDR3 DNA follows: TGCGCCAGCAGCCAAGATCTCATTAGGGGACAGGGAAGAGATACGCAGTATTTT. Protein: CASSQDLIRGQGRDTQYF.

A single count supports this clone. V gene TRBV7-6 combines with J gene TRBJ1-2; 9 bases are a match to TRBD1. V shed 5 bases, J shed 6 bases, and the junction held 7 bases outside the gene matches. CDR1 is SGHVS, CDR2 FNYEAQ, per germline. The CDR3 is made up of 14 amino acids. The CDR3 protein is CASSRGQGGHGYTF. The CDR3 nucleotides are TGTGCCAGCAGCCGGGGACAGGGAGGGCATGGCTACACCTTC.